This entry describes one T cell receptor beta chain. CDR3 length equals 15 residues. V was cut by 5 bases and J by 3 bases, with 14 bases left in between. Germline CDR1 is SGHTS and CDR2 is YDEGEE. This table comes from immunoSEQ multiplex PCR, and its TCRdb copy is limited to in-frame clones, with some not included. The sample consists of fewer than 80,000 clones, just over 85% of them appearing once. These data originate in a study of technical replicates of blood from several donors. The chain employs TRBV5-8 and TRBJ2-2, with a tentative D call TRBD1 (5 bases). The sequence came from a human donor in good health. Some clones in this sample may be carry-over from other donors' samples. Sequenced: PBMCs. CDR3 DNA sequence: TGTGCCAGCAGTAAGGGGTATTCTTACACCGGGGAGCTGTTTTTT. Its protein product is CASSKGYSYTGELFF.